Shown below are 3 T cell receptor beta chains from a single sample sequenced in a study of blood T cell repertoires in COVID-19. TCRdb's copy holds only in-frame clones and misses some; the assay was immunoSEQ multiplex PCR. The table has about 340,000 clones, approximately 90% seen once. The sequencing sample was made of peripheral blood. The source is a woman aged 18-30 years who had recovered from COVID-19.

The chain recombines TRBV10-3 with TRBJ2-2; 11 bases agree with TRBD1. J gave up 0 bases and V 4 bases, and 7 bases lay outside the gene matches. This CDR3 comprises 18 residues. The germline CDR1 and CDR2 sequences are ENHRY and SYGVKD. CDR3 residues: CAISVGTGGGSNTGELFF. CDR3 bases: TGTGCCATCAGTGTTGGGACAGGGGGAGGATCGAACACCGGGGAGCTGTTTTTT.

The rearrangement uses TRBV6-5 and TRBJ2-3; 7 bases match TRBD2. The CDR3 totals 14 residues. V trimming: 5 bases; J trimming: 4 bases; junction bases outside the gene matches: 6. The germline V gene has CDR1 MNHEY and CDR2 SVGAGI. Here the CDR3 reads CASSRSGKADTQYF. The CDR3 bases are TGTGCCAGCAGTCGAAGCGGGAAAGCAGATACGCAGTATTTT.

V gene TRBV3-1 (or the pseudogene TRBV3-2) combines with J gene TRBJ1-4; possibly TRBD1 for D (5 bases). Germline V gene sequence: CDR1 LGHDT, CDR2 YNNKEL (reference sequence). The CDR3 is 16 amino acids. Trimming removed 0 bases at V and 6 bases at J, with 14 bases between. This chain's CDR3 is CASSQEFREGDEKLFF. The CDR3, as DNA: TGTGCCAGCAGCCAAGAGTTCAGGGAGGGTGATGAAAAACTGTTTTTT.